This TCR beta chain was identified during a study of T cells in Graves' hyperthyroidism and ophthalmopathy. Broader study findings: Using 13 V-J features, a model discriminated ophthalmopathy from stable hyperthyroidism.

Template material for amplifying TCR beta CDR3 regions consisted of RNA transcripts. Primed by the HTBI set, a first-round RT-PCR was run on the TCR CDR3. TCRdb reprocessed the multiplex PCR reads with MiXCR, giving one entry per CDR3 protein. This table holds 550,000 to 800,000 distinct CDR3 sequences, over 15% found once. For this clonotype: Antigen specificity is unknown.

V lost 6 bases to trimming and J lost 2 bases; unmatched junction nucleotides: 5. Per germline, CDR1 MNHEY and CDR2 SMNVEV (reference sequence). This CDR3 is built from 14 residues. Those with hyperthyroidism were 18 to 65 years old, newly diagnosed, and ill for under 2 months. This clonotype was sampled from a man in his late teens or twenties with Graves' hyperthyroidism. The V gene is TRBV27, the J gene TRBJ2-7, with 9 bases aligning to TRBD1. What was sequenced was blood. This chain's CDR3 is CASSGQGSTYEQYF. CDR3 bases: TGTGCCAGCAGCGGACAGGGGTCCACCTACGAGCAGTACTTC.